This entry lists 17 T cell receptor beta chains sequenced from one sample in a study of T cell changes during pregnancy in multiple sclerosis. Assay used: immunoSEQ multiplex PCR; TCRdb lists only in-frame clones, some missing. The sample has 55,000 to 70,000 clones, around 89% seen once. The source was peripheral blood, collected in the first trimester of pregnancy. These receptor sequences come from a female donor with multiple sclerosis, enrolled in a pregnancy study.

The rearrangement uses TRBV7-9 and TRBJ2-7, with 7 bases fitting TRBD1. The CDR3 length is 14 residues. V shed 5 bases, J shed 3 bases, and the junction held 7 bases outside the gene matches. The V gene's germline CDR1 is SEHNR and CDR2 FQNEAQ (reference sequence). The CDR3 region is CASSRQGAIYEQYF. In nucleotides, the CDR3 is TGTGCCAGCAGCCGACAGGGTGCCATCTACGAGCAGTACTTC.

The chain links TRBV14 to TRBJ2-5; D is undetermined. This CDR3 is 12 amino acids long. Germline CDR1 and CDR2: SGHDN and FVKESK. V gave up 2 bases and J gave up 5 bases, with 6 bases separating them. CDR3 DNA: TGTGCCAGCAGCCAATTCTCCGAGACCCAGTACTTC. Translation gives CASSQFSETQYF.

This chain uses TRBV11-2 with TRBJ1-5; weak D call: TRBD1 (6 bases). With 5 bases removed from V and 5 bases from J, the gap between germline ends came to 16 bases. The CDR3 spans 15 residues. In germline, CDR1 is SGHAT, CDR2 FQNNGV. The CDR3 reads CASSPGGAGYQPQHF. The CDR3 DNA reads TGTGCCAGCAGCCCCGGGGGGGCAGGGTATCAGCCCCAGCATTTT.

This clone was seen a single time. The chain uses TRBV29-1 and TRBJ1-2; weak D call: TRBD1 (5 bases). In germline, CDR1 is SQVTM, CDR2 ANQGSEA. The CDR3 contains 11 residues. V lost 5 bases to trimming and J lost 8 bases, with 12 bases between them. The CDR3 coding sequence is TGCAGCGTTTTGGGGCCCCCGGGCTACACCTTC. This codes for CSVLGPPGYTF.

V and J are TRBV27 and TRBJ2-5, with a possible D match to TRBD2 (6 bases). Germline CDR1 is MNHEY and CDR2 is SMNVEV (reference sequence). Deletions cut 3 bases from V and 5 bases from J, with 13 bases between. CDR3 length: 14 amino acids. The CDR3 bases are TGTGCCAGCAGTTTTGCTAGCGATATTGAGACCCAGTACTTC. Translated, it gives CASSFASDIETQYF.

The sample holds a few counts of this clone. The chain recombines TRBV5-1 with TRBJ1-6; no definite D call. The CDR3 consists of 15 residues. Germline CDR1 and CDR2: SGHRS and YFSETQ. V gave up 4 bases and J gave up 5 bases, with 13 bases separating them. CDR3 DNA sequence: TGCGCCAGCAGCCCGTCTTCGGGGAATAATTCACCCCTCCACTTT. Amino acids: CASSPSSGNNSPLHF. The full variable domain, with the rest looked up from reference TRBV5-1 and TRBJ1-6, is KAGVTQTPRYLIKTRGQQVTLSCSPISGHRSVSWYQQTPGQGLQFLFEYFSETQRNKGNFPGRFSGRQFSNSRSEMNVSTLELGDSALYLCASSPSSGNNSPLHFGNGTRLTVT.

The chain uses TRBV7-2 and TRBJ1-2, with 8 bases identical to TRBD1. V lost 5 bases, J lost 4 bases, and 9 bases stayed unmatched. This CDR3 has 15 residues. Germline values: CDR1 SGHTA, CDR2 FQGNSA. The CDR3 here is CASSIRDRPFYGYTF. The CDR3 nucleotides read TGTGCCAGCAGCATCCGGGACAGGCCGTTCTATGGCTACACCTTC. Full variable domain (missing parts from reference TRBV7-2 and TRBJ1-2): GAGVSQSPSNKVTEKGKDVELRCDPISGHTALYWYRQSLGQGLEFLIYFQGNSAPDKSGLPSDRFSAERTGGSVSTLTIQRTQQEDSAVYLCASSIRDRPFYGYTFGSGTRLTVV.

The V gene is TRBV5-6, the J gene TRBJ2-5, with 8 nucleotides matching TRBD1. CDR1 SGHDT and CDR2 YYEEEE come from the germline V gene. The V and J ends lost 3 bases and 5 bases, in that order; junction bases with no gene match: 9. The CDR3 runs 15 residues. This chain's CDR3 is CASSSNQGAQETQYF. CDR3 nucleotide sequence: TGTGCCAGCAGCTCGAACCAGGGGGCGCAGGAGACCCAGTACTTC. Combining the CDR3 with reference TRBV5-6 and TRBJ2-5 gives the whole variable domain DAGVTQSPTHLIKTRGQQVTLRCSPKSGHDTVSWYQQALGQGPQFIFQYYEEEERQRGNFPDRFSGHQFPNYSSELNVNALLLGDSALYLCASSSNQGAQETQYFGPGTRLLVL.

The chain links TRBV6-5 to TRBJ2-1, with 10 bases fitting TRBD2. The CDR3 is 15 amino acids. The junction had 3 bases not matched to a gene; V was cut back by 5 bases and J by 2 bases. CDR1 and CDR2 (germline): MNHEY, SVGAGI. The CDR3 bases are TGTGCCAGCAGTATACTAGCGGGGCCCTACAATGAGCAGTTCTTC. Translation gives CASSILAGPYNEQFF.

This clone was seen a few times. The gene calls are TRBV4-1 and TRBJ1-1; D unresolved. With 3 bases removed from V and 1 base from J, the gap between germline ends came to 9 bases. This CDR3 comprises 14 residues. Germline V gene sequence: CDR1 MGHRA, CDR2 YSYEKL. The CDR3 protein is CASSHPPGNTEAFF. The CDR3, as DNA: TGCGCCAGCAGCCACCCGCCCGGGAACACTGAAGCTTTCTTT.

CDR3 region: CASSLEAGLGSVGQPQHF. The CDR3 DNA follows: TGTGCCAGCAGCTTGGAGGCAGGCCTTGGTTCAGTAGGTCAGCCCCAGCATTTT. V gene TRBV5-8 combines with J gene TRBJ1-5; D is unclear. V dropped 0 bases and J dropped 6 bases, with 22 bases sitting between them. Germline V gene data show CDR1 as SGHTS and CDR2 as YDEGEE. The CDR3 is 18 residues long.

The chain recombines TRBV29-1 with TRBJ2-2, with D maybe TRBD1 (6 bases). V lost 4 bases and J lost 6, with 18 bases in between. Germline values: CDR1 SQVTM, CDR2 ANQGSEA. The CDR3 covers 15 residues. CDR3 protein: CSVALQGYVPGELFF. In nucleotides, the CDR3 is TGCAGCGTTGCTCTACAGGGCTACGTCCCCGGGGAGCTGTTTTTT.

The table lists this clone with a count of one. The rearrangement joins TRBV6-5 to TRBJ1-2, with TRBD1 matching 11 bases. V lost 4 bases to trimming and J lost 7 bases; unmatched junction nucleotides: 5. This CDR3 spans 14 amino acids. Germline V gene lookup returns CDR1 MNHEY and CDR2 SVGAGI. This CDR3 reads CASSSSGTGGGYTF. The CDR3 DNA sequence: TGTGCCAGCAGTTCCTCCGGGACAGGGGGTGGCTACACCTTC.

The J gene is TRBJ2-7, the V gene TRBV6-5, with D possibly TRBD1 on 6 matching bases. The V end was cut by 6 bases, the J end by 2 bases, with 14 bases between. Germline values: CDR1 MNHEY, CDR2 SVGAGI. This CDR3 has 14 residues. The CDR3 protein is CASSPSQGPYEQYF. The CDR3 region has the DNA TGTGCCAGCAGCCCTTCACAGGGCCCCTACGAGCAGTACTTC.

The J gene is TRBJ2-2, the V gene TRBV5-1; 12 bases match TRBD2. Germline loops: CDR1 SGHRS, CDR2 YFSETQ. Trimming cost V 0 bases and J 5 bases; bases outside gene matches: 2. The CDR3 extends over 16 amino acids. In nucleotides, the CDR3 is TGCGCCAGCAGCTTGGGACTAGCGGGAGAAACCGGGGAGCTGTTTTTT. Amino acid sequence: CASSLGLAGETGELFF.

This chain links TRBV7-2 with TRBJ1-3; D is ambiguous. Trimming removed 4 bases at V and 7 bases at J, with 11 bases between. This CDR3 is built from 13 residues. Looked up from germline, CDR1 is SGHTA and CDR2 is FQGNSA. The CDR3 DNA sequence: TGTGCCAGCAGCTCCTCATTCGGGAACACCATATATTTT. Translation: CASSSSFGNTIYF.

This rearrangement joins TRBV5-1 to TRBJ2-6, with a weak D call TRBD1 (5 bases). This CDR3 has 14 residues. Germline assignment: CDR1 SGHRS and CDR2 YFSETQ. The V end lost 0 bases, the J end lost 6 bases, and 7 bases lay between the germline ends. The CDR3 reads CASSLAGQANVLTF. In nucleotides, the CDR3 is TGCGCCAGCAGCTTGGCCGGACAGGCCAACGTCCTGACTTTC.